Below are 19 T cell receptor beta chains sequenced from a single sample in a study of cytomegalovirus exposure and HLA in healthy donors (TCRdb year 2017). Receptors were amplified or captured by the immunoSEQ multiplex PCR assay. For the multiplex PCR, a mixture combining 60 forward primers for TCR Vbeta segments and 13 reverse primers for TCR Jbeta segments was used. TCRdb took over this immuneACCESS table, retaining in-frame rearrangements with V and J assigned. Such tables are incomplete; in checked studies, under half of the missing clones stem from an unresolved V gene, and the remainder is unexplained. For this sample the table gives over 200,000 clones, of which roughly 79% were detected only once. The ten largest clonotypes hold 0.55% to 0.7% of the sample. Source material: PBMCs. Receptor source: a woman aged 40 to 50 in good health and CMV-seronegative.

The V and J genes are TRBV11-3 and TRBJ2-3; D might be TRBD2 (6 bases). The CDR3 is made up of 17 amino acids. Trimming left V 0 bases short and J 3 bases short, with 16 bases between. Germline values: CDR1 SGHNT, CDR2 YENEEA. The CDR3 sequence: CASSLDLASDSTDTQYF. DNA of the CDR3: TGTGCCAGCAGCTTAGATCTTGCTAGCGACAGTACAGATACGCAGTATTTT.

The CDR3 DNA follows: TGTGCCAGCAGCTCCGGAGGAACGAACACCGGGGAGCTGTTTTTT. As protein: CASSSGGTNTGELFF. The rearrangement joins TRBV13 to TRBJ2-2; a possible D gene is TRBD2 (5 bases). CDR3 size: 15 residues. V lost 4 bases and J lost 0, with 9 bases in between. Germline V CDR1 and CDR2: PRHDT, FYEKMQ (reference sequence).

The rearrangement joins TRBV5-1 to TRBJ1-2, with D uncertain. V shed 1 base and J shed 2 bases, with 9 bases lying between them. The CDR3 contains 14 residues. Germline-derived CDR1 and CDR2 are SGHRS and YFSETQ. CDR3 residues: CASSLSRRNYGYTF. The CDR3 region has the DNA TGCGCCAGCAGCTTGTCTAGAAGGAACTATGGCTACACCTTC.

This chain connects TRBV11-2 to TRBJ2-5; 7 nucleotides agree with TRBD2. CDR1 and CDR2 from the germline V gene are SGHAT and FQNNGV. The CDR3 covers 15 residues. The ends lost 1 base at V and 1 base at J; junction bases unmatched: 3. CDR3: CASSLVGGGQETQYF. The CDR3 DNA sequence: TGTGCCAGCAGCTTAGTGGGCGGGGGCCAAGAGACCCAGTACTTC.

This clone was recorded once. V and J are TRBV5-4 and TRBJ2-5, with D unclear. Trimming stripped 0 bases from V and 0 bases from J, with 9 bases between. CDR3 size: 15 residues. Germline V gene sequence: CDR1 SGHNT, CDR2 YYREEE (reference sequence). The CDR3: CASSLGQQYQETQYF. CDR3 nucleotides: TGTGCCAGCAGCTTGGGTCAACAGTACCAAGAGACCCAGTACTTC.

This clone appeared a few times. The J gene is TRBJ1-1, the V gene TRBV9, with D uncertain. CDR3 size: 15 residues. Deletions cut 0 bases from V and 1 base from J, with 10 bases between. Germline CDR1 is SGDLS and CDR2 is YYNGEE. CDR3 sequence: CASSVDQHPNTEAFF. The CDR3 bases are TGTGCCAGCAGCGTAGACCAACATCCGAACACTGAAGCTTTCTTT.

The J gene is TRBJ1-6, the V gene TRBV6-5, with a possible D match to TRBD1 (6 bases). CDR1 is MNHEY and CDR2 is SVGAGI in the germline V gene. Trimming removed 4 bases from V and 8 bases from J, with 12 bases in between. The CDR3 contains 14 residues. The chain's CDR3 is CASSWSGTHSPLHF. The CDR3, as DNA: TGTGCCAGCAGTTGGTCCGGGACACATTCACCCCTCCACTTT.

The chain links TRBV7-9 to TRBJ2-1, with 10 bases matching TRBD1. Germline CDR1 and CDR2: SEHNR and FQNEAQ (reference sequence). There are 15 residues in the CDR3. The V and J ends lost 5 bases and 6 bases, in that order; junction bases with no gene match: 7. CDR3 residues: CASSIPGTGANEQFF. CDR3 DNA sequence: TGTGCCAGCAGCATCCCCGGGACAGGGGCCAATGAGCAGTTCTTC. Looking up the rest from reference TRBV7-9 and TRBJ2-1 gives the full variable domain: DTGVSQNPRHKITKRGQNVTFRCDPISEHNRLYWYRQTLGQGPEFLTYFQNEAQLEKSRLLSDRFSAERPKGSFSTLEIQRTEQGDSAMYLCASSIPGTGANEQFFGPGTRLTVL.

This clone has only one observation. The chain is built from TRBV5-1 and TRBJ2-7; D is perhaps TRBD2 (6 bases). CDR1 is SGHRS, CDR2 YFSETQ, per germline. The CDR3 consists of 13 residues. Between the trimmed V and J ends, which lost 5 bases and 6 bases, there was a span of 15 bases. The CDR3 protein is CASRSGGGSEQYF. Here the CDR3 DNA reads TGCGCCAGCAGATCCGGGGGTGGTAGCGAGCAGTACTTC.

V gene TRBV19 combines with J gene TRBJ1-2; maybe TRBD1 (5 bases). Looked up from germline, CDR1 is LNHDA and CDR2 is SQIVND (reference sequence). The CDR3 loop spans 11 amino acids. V lost 5 bases and J lost 8, with 9 bases in between. CDR3 protein: CASSYRQGYTF. As DNA, the CDR3 is TGTGCCAGTAGTTATCGACAGGGCTACACCTTC. Looking up the rest from reference TRBV19 and TRBJ1-2 gives the full variable domain: DGGITQSPKYLFRKEGQNVTLSCEQNLNHDAMYWYRQDPGQGLRLIYYSQIVNDFQKGDIAEGYSVSREKKESFPLTVTSAQKNPTAFYLCASSYRQGYTFGSGTRLTVV.

This clone occurred a few times. The chain recombines TRBV7-8 with TRBJ1-1; D is uncertain. V lost 5 bases to trimming and J lost 5 bases, with 12 bases between them. This CDR3 spans 13 amino acids. Germline V gives CDR1 SGHVS, CDR2 FQNEAQ. The CDR3 DNA sequence: TGTGCCAGCAGCGACGGAGTGCGGACTGAAGCTTTCTTT. Translating it yields CASSDGVRTEAFF. The whole variable domain, filled in from reference TRBV7-8 and TRBJ1-1, reads GAGVSQSPRYKVAKRGQDVALRCDPISGHVSLFWYQQALGQGPEFLTYFQNEAQLDKSGLPSDRFFAERPEGSVSTLKIQRTQQEDSAVYLCASSDGVRTEAFFGQGTRLTVV.

Written as DNA, the CDR3 is TGCGCCAGCAGCTTGCTAGGCGGTACGAACACCGGGGAGCTGTTTTTT. This gives the protein CASSLLGGTNTGELFF. The gene calls are TRBV5-1 and TRBJ2-2; D uncertain. Deletions cut 1 base from V and 0 bases from J, with 10 bases between. The CDR3 consists of 16 residues. Germline CDR1 and CDR2: SGHRS and YFSETQ.

The CDR3 sequence is CASSLDRQETQYF. DNA for the CDR3: TGTGCCAGCAGCCTGGACAGGCAAGAGACCCAGTACTTC. The chain is built from TRBV11-3 and TRBJ2-5; TRBD1 aligns across 7 bases. The CDR3 has 13 amino acids. Germline V lookup: CDR1 SGHNT, CDR2 YENEEA. The junction had 2 bases not matched to a gene; V was cut back by 5 bases and J by 2 bases.

This clone appeared a single time. The CDR3 DNA reads as TGTGCCAGCAGCCCGGGACAGTCCTACGAGCAGTACTTC. This codes for CASSPGQSYEQYF. The chain is built from TRBV28 and TRBJ2-7; 7 positions agree with TRBD1. This CDR3 is 13 amino acids long. Germline-derived CDR1 and CDR2 are MDHEN and SYDVKM. V trimming: 6 bases; J trimming: 1 base; junction bases outside the gene matches: 3. Full variable domain (missing parts from reference TRBV28 and TRBJ2-7): DVKVTQSSRYLVKRTGEKVFLECVQDMDHENMFWYRQDPGLGLRLIYFSYDVKMKEKGDIPEGYSVSREKKERFSLILESASTNQTSMYLCASSPGQSYEQYFGPGTRLTVT.

V usage is TRBV4-2 and J usage is TRBJ1-5, with TRBD1 matching over 8 bases. V shed 3 bases and J 6 bases; nucleotides not matched to a gene: 7. The CDR3 sequence is 15 residues long. Germline V gene sequence: CDR1 LGHNA, CDR2 YNFKEQ. CDR3 DNA: TGTGCCAGCAGCCAGACAGACAGGGGCGTTCAGCCCCAGCATTTT. This translates into CASSQTDRGVQPQHF.

This clone was counted a few times. The chain carries TRBV6-5 and TRBJ2-7; TRBD2 is a possible D gene (5 bases). The CDR3 length is 16 residues. V dropped 0 bases and J dropped 3 bases, with 15 bases sitting between them. In germline, CDR1 is MNHEY, CDR2 SVGAGI. The CDR3 nucleotides read TGTGCCAGCAGTTACTCGAGGGAGATGGCTGACTACGAGCAGTACTTC. Encoded protein: CASSYSREMADYEQYF.

This clone was recorded once. The chain has TRBV7-9 and TRBJ1-6; D possibly corresponds to TRBD1 (5 bases). V was trimmed by 0 bases and J by 8 bases, leaving 5 bases between them. CDR3 length equals 13 residues. Germline V gene data show CDR1 as SEHNR and CDR2 as FQNEAQ (reference sequence). The CDR3 nucleotides read TGTGCCAGCAGCTTAGCAGGGGATTCACCCCTCCACTTT. Its protein is CASSLAGDSPLHF.

The chain links TRBV4-3 to TRBJ1-5, with 9 bases identical to TRBD1. The CDR3 has 16 amino acids. After removal of 0 bases from V and 4 bases from J, the junction contained 4 bases not matched to a gene. The V gene's germline CDR1 is LGHNA and CDR2 YSLEER. As DNA, the CDR3 is TGCGCCAGCAGCCAAGATCTCGGGACAGGGAATCAGCCCCAGCATTTT. Its translation: CASSQDLGTGNQPQHF.

CDR3 bases: TGCGCCAGCTCAAAGGGAGGGAAAGCCAATGAGCAGTTCTTC. Translating it yields CASSKGGKANEQFF. This chain joins TRBV5-1 and TRBJ2-1; 7 bases are shared with TRBD2. Unmatched junction bases numbered 10, after V lost 7 bases and J lost 6 bases. This CDR3 contains 14 residues. Germline V gene lookup returns CDR1 SGHRS and CDR2 YFSETQ.